What follows is one T cell receptor (beta chain) and its context. CDR3 length equals 17 residues. After removal of 5 bases from V and 0 bases from J, the junction contained 10 bases not matched to a gene. Looked up from germline, CDR1 is SGHNT and CDR2 is YYREEE (reference sequence). The data were obtained in a study of CD8+ T cells in alopecia areata. TCR sequencing used cDNA made by reverse transcription of extracted RNA. Produced via immunoSEQ multiplex PCR; TCRdb's table is partial and in-frame only. The data hold about 200,000 clones, with around two fifths observed a single time. Documented treatment: oral pan-JAK inhibitor, 5-10 mg twice daily.

The chain links TRBV5-4 to TRBJ2-1; TRBD2 agrees at 8 bases. This receptor was identified in a human donor with alopecia areata. The material sequenced was CD4+ T cells sorted from blood, taken at week 34, from a patient treated with tofacitinib. This CDR3 reads CASSRGGLKPSYNEQFF. For the CDR3, the DNA is TGTGCCAGCAGTCGGGGGGGACTGAAGCCCTCCTACAATGAGCAGTTCTTC.